This note documents a single TCR beta chain sequence. Its specificity is not known. The data derive from a study of CD4 T cells in relation to SARS-CoV-2 and coronaviruses. From germline, CDR1 is SGHTS and CDR2 YDEGEE. Trimming cost V 4 bases and J 0 bases; bases outside gene matches: 3. This CDR3 comprises 14 residues. The method was immunoSEQ multiplex PCR; TCRdb's version includes in-frame clones alone and lacks a portion of them. The sample has 20,000 or so clones; more than 60% are singletons. Overall study findings and caveats: Each donor contributed either pre-pandemic or post-infection samples, not both. In approximately 70% of donors, memory CD4+ clonotypes crossrecognized SARS-CoV-2 and at least one common cold coronavirus spike.

Unexposed donor CD4+ T cells date from about 2011-2018, before the COVID-19 pandemic. CD4+ T cells were isolated from the cells after more than 8 days of culture. Cells permitting, SARS-CoV-2 S/N and four cold-coronavirus spikes were tested on unexposed-donor CD4+ T cells. Fresh IL-2 medium replaced half the medium on days 3 and 7. The sequenced material came from CD4+ T cells from PBMCs, cultured in vitro. V and J are TRBV5-8 and TRBJ2-5; 7 nucleotides match TRBD1. This TCR was sampled from a human donor in good health. CDR3: CASSQGQYQETQYF. The CDR3 nucleotides read TGTGCCAGCAGCCAGGGACAGTACCAAGAGACCCAGTACTTC.